What follows are 25 T cell receptor beta chains derived from one specimen sequenced in a study of cytomegalovirus exposure and HLA in healthy donors. In the PCR, 60 Vbeta and 13 Jbeta primers were used. Here immunoSEQ multiplex PCR was the method, and the copy in TCRdb shows in-frame clones only, minus some. The sample shows 180,000 or so clones, roughly 9.5% of them seen only once. The sequenced sample consisted of PBMCs. These receptors all stem from a woman aged 30 to 39 in good health and CMV-seropositive.

The V call is TRBV6-1, the J call TRBJ2-5; TRBD1 aligns across 9 bases. The germline V gene has CDR1 MNHNS and CDR2 SASEGT. The CDR3 spans 11 residues. J was trimmed by 5 bases and V by 10 bases; bases with no gene match: 2. DNA of the CDR3: TGTGCCACCGGACAGGGGGAGACCCAGTACTTC. This translates into CATGQGETQYF.

V is TRBV9 and J is TRBJ2-5, with 7 bases fitting TRBD2. CDR1 is SGDLS and CDR2 is YYNGEE in the germline V gene. The CDR3 covers 15 residues. V gave up 0 bases and J gave up 5 bases; unmatched junction bases: 7. This chain's CDR3 is CASSVESGGGETQYF. DNA for the CDR3: TGTGCCAGCAGCGTAGAGTCGGGGGGAGGGGAGACCCAGTACTTC.

V and J are TRBV6-1 and TRBJ2-7, with 8 bases identical to TRBD1. The CDR3 is made up of 14 amino acids. Germline V lookup: CDR1 MNHNS, CDR2 SASEGT. V lost 7 bases to trimming and J lost 0 bases; unmatched junction nucleotides: 5. The CDR3 sequence: CASKGTGSSYEQYF. The CDR3 region has the DNA TGTGCCAGCAAGGGGACAGGAAGCTCCTACGAGCAGTACTTC.

This chain links TRBV7-8 with TRBJ1-1; D remains unclear. The CDR3 has 12 residues. Germline CDR1 and CDR2: SGHVS and FQNEAQ. V was cut by 3 bases and J by 3 bases, with 5 bases left in between. CDR3 sequence: CASSFVYTEAFF. The CDR3 nucleotides read TGTGCCAGCAGCTTCGTTTACACTGAAGCTTTCTTT. Combining the CDR3 with reference TRBV7-8 and TRBJ1-1 gives the whole variable domain GAGVSQSPRYKVAKRGQDVALRCDPISGHVSLFWYQQALGQGPEFLTYFQNEAQLDKSGLPSDRFFAERPEGSVSTLKIQRTQQEDSAVYLCASSFVYTEAFFGQGTRLTVV.

The chain employs TRBV12-2 and TRBJ2-5; the table's D call, TRBD2, was not checked against the DNA. TRBV12-2 is noted as a pseudogene. This CDR3 is 15 amino acids long. The CDR3 spells CASRLAGGGSETQYF. The CDR3 DNA reads as TGTGCAAGTCGCTTAGCGGGAGGGGGGAGTGAGACCCAGTACTTC.

This rearrangement joins TRBV9 to TRBJ2-1; D remains unclear. This CDR3 is 15 amino acids long. V lost 3 bases and J 0 bases, leaving 10 bases between the germline ends. The germline gives CDR1 SGDLS, CDR2 YYNGEE. As DNA, the CDR3 is TGTGCCAGCAGCGGCAGTCTAGGCTCCTACAATGAGCAGTTCTTC. It encodes CASSGSLGSYNEQFF.

The V call is TRBV9, the J call TRBJ1-4, with TRBD1 matching over 8 bases. The CDR3 is made up of 14 amino acids. Germline V gene sequence: CDR1 SGDLS, CDR2 YYNGEE. Trimming at V came to 5 bases and at J to 5 bases, leaving 5 bases not matched to a gene. DNA for the CDR3: TGTGCCAGCAGTCCCAGGGGGCGCAATGAAAAACTGTTTTTT. Its translation is CASSPRGRNEKLFF.

This clone occurred a few times. The chain links TRBV7-9 to TRBJ1-2; no clear D. Germline CDR1 and CDR2: SEHNR and FQNEAQ (reference sequence). The V and J ends lost 5 bases and 2 bases respectively, with 15 bases between them. This CDR3 has 15 amino acids. CDR3 in DNA: TGTGCCAGCAGCCAACTTTTCCGTACGAACTATGGCTACACCTTC. It specifies CASSQLFRTNYGYTF.

This clone was counted a few times. The V and J genes are TRBV6-6 and TRBJ2-1; 7 bases line up with TRBD2. The CDR3 consists of 14 residues. Trimming at V came to 10 bases and at J to 6 bases, leaving 12 bases not matched to a gene. Germline lookup yields CDR1 MNHNY and CDR2 SVGAGI (reference sequence). CDR3 DNA: TGTGCCACCCTAGGAGCGGGATACGGCAATGAGCAGTTCTTC. Its translation: CATLGAGYGNEQFF.

This clone has a handful of counts. The rearrangement links TRBV5-1 to TRBJ2-7, with TRBD1 as a possible D gene (6 bases). From germline, CDR1 is SGHRS and CDR2 YFSETQ. Trimming removed 0 bases at V and 11 bases at J, with 12 bases between. The CDR3 is made up of 12 amino acids. DNA of the CDR3: TGCGCCAGCAGCTTGGAGGACAGCCAGGAGTACTTC. As protein: CASSLEDSQEYF.

This clone was seen a handful of times. The chain has TRBV30 and TRBJ2-2; 7 bases are shared with TRBD1. Looked up from germline, CDR1 is GTSNPN and CDR2 is SVGIG (reference sequence). This CDR3 comprises 12 residues. J gave up 9 bases and V 3 bases, and 4 bases lay outside the gene matches. The CDR3: CAWSDRERELFF. The CDR3 coding sequence is TGTGCCTGGAGCGACAGGGAGCGGGAGCTGTTTTTT.

The chain employs TRBV4-1 and TRBJ2-7; 13 bases map to TRBD2. The CDR3 runs to 16 residues. V was pared by 4 bases and J by 4 bases, with 7 bases of the junction left unmatched. The germline V gene has CDR1 MGHRA and CDR2 YSYEKL. The CDR3 sequence is CASSPRTSGSKYEQYF. The DNA for the CDR3 is TGCGCCAGCAGCCCCCGGACTAGCGGGAGTAAGTACGAGCAGTACTTC.

The chain is built from TRBV9 and TRBJ2-3; no clear D gene. The V gene's germline CDR1 is SGDLS and CDR2 YYNGEE. V was cut by 0 bases and J by 1 base, with 6 bases left in between. There are 14 residues in the CDR3. This chain's CDR3 is CASSVVPGTDTQYF. Written as DNA, the CDR3 is TGTGCCAGCAGCGTAGTTCCCGGCACAGATACGCAGTATTTT.

This clone turned up a few times. This chain uses TRBV28 with TRBJ2-5; possibly TRBD2 for D (6 bases). The CDR3 loop spans 15 amino acids. The germline CDR1 and CDR2 sequences are MDHEN and SYDVKM. Trimming cost V 7 bases and J 4 bases, with 19 bases left between them. The DNA for the CDR3 is TGTGCCAGCACCCTTTCTGCGGGGAGAGGAGAGACCCAGTACTTC. This encodes CASTLSAGRGETQYF.

This rearrangement joins TRBV2 to TRBJ2-2, with D maybe TRBD1 (8 bases). The germline gives CDR1 SNHLY, CDR2 FYNNEI. V shed 7 bases and J shed 3 bases, with 24 bases lying between them. This CDR3 has 18 residues. CDR3 in amino acids: CASMFFSTGEGHTGELFF. The CDR3 DNA sequence: TGTGCCAGCATGTTTTTTTCGACAGGGGAGGGTCACACCGGGGAGCTGTTTTTT.

Of note for this clone: The sample contains more than one DNA sequence encoding this CDR3. The chain carries TRBV30 and TRBJ2-3, with no clear D. Germline lookup yields CDR1 GTSNPN and CDR2 SVGIG (reference sequence). The CDR3 contains 12 residues. V lost 2 bases, J lost 5 bases, and 8 bases lay in between. The CDR3 sequence is CAWSPSRDTQYF. In nucleotides, the CDR3 is TGTGCCTGGAGTCCGAGCCGAGATACGCAGTATTTT.

The V and J genes are TRBV29-1 and TRBJ1-2; TRBD1 is a possible D gene (5 bases). CDR1 and CDR2 from the germline V gene are SQVTM and ANQGSEA. CDR3 size: 13 residues. V lost 7 bases and J lost 8, with 20 bases in between. In DNA form, the CDR3 reads TGCAGCGCGGGGGAAAGGGGAATAAGGGGCTACACCTTC. It yields the protein CSAGERGIRGYTF.

There are a few counts of this clone. The chain combines TRBV10-3 with TRBJ2-7; TRBD1 aligns across 8 bases. This CDR3 has 12 residues. Trimming took 6 bases from V and 3 from J; bases not matched to a gene: 1. CDR1 ENHRY and CDR2 SYGVKD come from the germline V gene. In DNA form, the CDR3 reads TGTGCCATCAGGGGGACAGGCTACGAGCAGTACTTC. Protein sequence: CAIRGTGYEQYF.

Turning to this clone: Additional DNA sequences in this sample encode the identical CDR3. V is TRBV29-1 and J is TRBJ1-3; D remains ambiguous. Germline loops: CDR1 SQVTM, CDR2 ANQGSEA. V gave up 3 bases and J gave up 1 base, with 7 bases separating them. CDR3 length: 13 residues. CDR3 nucleotides: TGCAGCGTTGAGGGAGGATCTGGAAACACCATATATTTT. This sequence encodes CSVEGGSGNTIYF.

This clone has a handful of counts. The V and J genes are TRBV19 and TRBJ1-2; TRBD1 aligns across 8 bases. The CDR3 contains 15 residues. V dropped 7 bases and J dropped 3; count of bases not matched to a gene: 10. In germline, CDR1 is LNHDA, CDR2 SQIVND (reference sequence). The CDR3, as DNA: TGTGCCAGTACCCCCGGGACAGGTGCTTACTATGGCTACACCTTC. This encodes CASTPGTGAYYGYTF.

This clone appeared a few times. CDR3 sequence (DNA): TGCAGCGCAGGGACTAGCGGGAGGGGCCCCACAGATACGCAGTATTTT. Its protein product is CSAGTSGRGPTDTQYF. V gene TRBV29-1 combines with J gene TRBJ2-3; 16 positions agree with TRBD2. V gave up 7 bases and J gave up 2 bases; unmatched junction bases: 6. This CDR3 is built from 16 residues. Germline CDR1 SQVTM, CDR2 ANQGSEA.

This clone was observed a handful of times. The CDR3 loop is CASSPGTSNEKLFF. CDR3 coding DNA: TGCGCCAGCAGCCCAGGGACAAGTAATGAAAAACTGTTTTTT. The chain couples TRBV5-1 to TRBJ1-4, with D possibly TRBD1 on 6 matching bases. Trimming took 4 bases from V and 4 from J, leaving 11 bases between them. CDR1 SGHRS and CDR2 YFSETQ come from the germline V gene. This CDR3 has 14 residues.

The rearrangement joins TRBV7-2 to TRBJ2-2, with 8 bases identical to TRBD1. V lost 6 bases, J lost 6 bases, and 9 bases stayed unmatched. The CDR3 length is 15 residues. Per the germline V gene, CDR1 is SGHTA and CDR2 is FQGNSA. CDR3 in DNA: TGTGCCAGCAGTTCCTCAGGGGGCCCCGCCGGGGAGCTGTTTTTT. This translates into CASSSSGGPAGELFF.

This clone has more than one count but fewer than ten. The V gene is TRBV2, the J gene TRBJ1-1; 8 nucleotides align to TRBD1. CDR3 length: 13 amino acids. Germline-derived CDR1 and CDR2 are SNHLY and FYNNEI. The V gene end was trimmed by 5 bases and the J gene end by 7 bases; junction bases not matched to a gene: 6. The CDR3 sequence: CASSPGQAFEAFF. CDR3 coding DNA: TGTGCCAGCAGTCCGGGACAGGCGTTTGAAGCTTTCTTT.

This sequence joins TRBV10-2 and TRBJ2-7; 12 positions agree with TRBD2. CDR3 size: 15 residues. J gave up 1 base and V 4 bases, and 2 bases lay outside the gene matches. Per germline, CDR1 WSHSY and CDR2 SAAADI. This CDR3 reads CASSGLAGGSYEQYF. The CDR3 bases are TGCGCCAGCAGTGGCCTAGCGGGAGGGTCCTACGAGCAGTACTTC.